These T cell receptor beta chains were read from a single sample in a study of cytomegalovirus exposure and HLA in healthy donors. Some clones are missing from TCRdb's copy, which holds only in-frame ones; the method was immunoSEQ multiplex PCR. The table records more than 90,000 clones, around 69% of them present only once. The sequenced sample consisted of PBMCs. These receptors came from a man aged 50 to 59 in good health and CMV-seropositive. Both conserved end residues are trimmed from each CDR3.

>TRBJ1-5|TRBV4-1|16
ASSLRTGWGDSNQPQH
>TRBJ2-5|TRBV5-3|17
ARSLARGGPGVEKETQY
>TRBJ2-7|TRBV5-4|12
ASSLGDKAGEQY
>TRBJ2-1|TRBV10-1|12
ASSAGTGDAEQF
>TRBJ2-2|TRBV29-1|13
SASPLQYDTGELF
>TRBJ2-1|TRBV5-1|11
ASSLGDRDEQF
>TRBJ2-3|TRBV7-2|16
ASTLFSGARTSTDTQY
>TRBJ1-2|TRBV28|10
ASSLQGWGYT
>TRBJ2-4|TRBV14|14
ASSQESGRAKNIQY
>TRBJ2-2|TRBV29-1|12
SVGSRTGAGELF
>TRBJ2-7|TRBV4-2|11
ASSLDGAYEQY
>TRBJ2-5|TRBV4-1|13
ASSQGGDGGETQY
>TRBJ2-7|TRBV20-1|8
SAREAEQY
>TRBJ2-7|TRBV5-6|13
ASSLGLAGTYEQY
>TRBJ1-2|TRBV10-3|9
ATQTGNGYT
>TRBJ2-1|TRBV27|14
ASSLSVGQEVYEQF
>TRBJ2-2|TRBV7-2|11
ASRPTGTGELF
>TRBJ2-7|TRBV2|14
ASSEIGPGWSYEQY
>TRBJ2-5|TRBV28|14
ASSAARTGGSETQY
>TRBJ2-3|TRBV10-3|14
ATAISGGGAEDTQY
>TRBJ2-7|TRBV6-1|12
ASIASGGTYEQY
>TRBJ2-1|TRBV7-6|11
ASSLGPPGPPF
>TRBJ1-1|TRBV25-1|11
ASSEPTGGEAF
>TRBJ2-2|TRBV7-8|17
ASSLGGLAGAPFPGELF
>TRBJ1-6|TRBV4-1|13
ASSQLGQGVSPLH
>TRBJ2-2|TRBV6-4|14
ASRSSGTANTGELF
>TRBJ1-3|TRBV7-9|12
ASSKIGTGNTIY
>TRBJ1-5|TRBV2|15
ASSDQTGFRGNQPQH
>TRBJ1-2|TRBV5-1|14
ASSRGKAGEGYGYT
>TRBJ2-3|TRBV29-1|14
SVVGIAGVNTDTQY
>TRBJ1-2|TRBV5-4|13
ASSSPLQTGDGYT
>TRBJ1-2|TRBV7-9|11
ASSLDGGGGYT
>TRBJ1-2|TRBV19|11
ASSTPRTYGYT
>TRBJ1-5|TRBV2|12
ASSDNAGYQPQH
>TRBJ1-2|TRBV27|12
ASSLNDGGYGYT
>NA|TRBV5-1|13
ASSLWTGDAYEQY
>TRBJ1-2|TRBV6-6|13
ASSYRGQGTYGYT
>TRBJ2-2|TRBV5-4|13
ASSTGGGSTGELF
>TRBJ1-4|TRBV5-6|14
ASSLANSGSWEKLF
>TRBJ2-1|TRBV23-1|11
ASSQSMRNEQF
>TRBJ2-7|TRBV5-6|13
ASSLSGRTRTKQY
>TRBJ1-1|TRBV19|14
ASSTGQVPLNTEAF
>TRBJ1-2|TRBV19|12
ASSIKQGGYGYT
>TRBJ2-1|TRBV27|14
ASSPWTSGAINEQF
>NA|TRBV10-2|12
ASRGTGASYEQY
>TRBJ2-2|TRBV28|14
ASTAPGQGGTGELF
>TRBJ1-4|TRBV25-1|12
ASGDPGQIEKLF
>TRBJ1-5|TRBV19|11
ASNGDGNQPQH
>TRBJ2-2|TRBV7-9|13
ASSRASGKFGELF
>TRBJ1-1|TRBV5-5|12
ASSLVGGRTEAF
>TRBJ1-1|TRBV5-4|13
ASRNAGDRDTEAF